The 14 T cell receptor beta chains below all came from one sample that was sequenced in a study of technical replicates of blood from a handful of donors. Measured with immunoSEQ multiplex PCR; TCRdb has only the in-frame clones, and not every one. The sample lists roughly 48,000 clones; 92% were seen once. Source material: PBMCs. These receptors came from a human donor in good health. Some clones in this sample may be carry-over from other donors' samples.

The chain carries TRBV14 and TRBJ2-1, with D perhaps matching TRBD2 (6 bases). The V end lost 1 base, the J end lost 5 bases, and 15 bases lay between the germline ends. The CDR3 is 16 amino acids. The germline CDR1 and CDR2 sequences are SGHDN and FVKESK. As DNA, the CDR3 is TGTGCCAGCAGCCAAGTTACCGGGACTTACAACAATGAGCAGTTCTTC. Translating it yields CASSQVTGTYNNEQFF.

This chain links TRBV29-1 with TRBJ1-4, with D possibly TRBD1 on 5 matching bases. V was pared by 4 bases and J by 3 bases, with 6 bases between. Germline lookup yields CDR1 SQVTM and CDR2 ANQGSEA. This CDR3 has 12 residues. CDR3 amino acids: CSVVGPNEKLFF. The CDR3 coding sequence is TGCAGCGTTGTGGGGCCTAATGAAAAACTGTTTTTT.

The J gene is TRBJ2-7, the V gene TRBV7-2; maybe TRBD2 (6 bases). Germline values: CDR1 SGHTA, CDR2 FQGNSA. V lost 1 base, J lost 7 bases, and 14 bases lay in between. This CDR3 has 14 residues. CDR3 nucleotides: TGTGCCAGCAGCTTAGGTTTGCGGGATTATGAGCAGTACTTC. Its protein is CASSLGLRDYEQYF.

This clone was observed a few times. V and J are TRBV4-3 and TRBJ1-1; possibly TRBD1 for D (5 bases). Germline CDR1 reads LGHNA; CDR2 reads YSLEER. Trimming pared 0 bases from V and 2 bases from J, leaving 10 bases between. The CDR3 has 15 residues. The CDR3 DNA sequence: TGCGCCAGCAGCCAAGACACAGGCTTAAACACTGAAGCTTTCTTT. The encoded protein is CASSQDTGLNTEAFF.

This clone was recorded only once. The rearrangement links TRBV7-2 to TRBJ2-7; 7 bases are shared with TRBD2. CDR3 size: 17 residues. The germline CDR1 and CDR2 sequences are SGHTA and FQGNSA. The J segment lost 5 bases and the V segment lost 4 bases, leaving 17 bases of the junction unmatched. Written as DNA, the CDR3 is TGTGCCAGCAGCTCTAAAGGACTAGGCGGGACCATCCACGAGCAGTACTTC. Its protein is CASSSKGLGGTIHEQYF. The variable domain in full, completed from reference TRBV7-2 and TRBJ2-7, reads GAGVSQSPSNKVTEKGKDVELRCDPISGHTALYWYRQSLGQGLEFLIYFQGNSAPDKSGLPSDRFSAERTGGSVSTLTIQRTQQEDSAVYLCASSSKGLGGTIHEQYFGPGTRLTVT.

V gene TRBV10-3 combines with J gene TRBJ1-2; TRBD1 is a possible D gene (5 bases). The ends were cut back, 0 bases at V and 6 bases at J, with 8 bases in the middle. CDR1 ENHRY and CDR2 SYGVKD come from the germline V gene. The CDR3 is made up of 13 amino acids. CDR3 nucleotides: TGTGCCATCAGTGAGTCTCGGGGGGATGGCTACACCTTC. Translated: CAISESRGDGYTF.

J is TRBJ2-3 and V is TRBV5-4; TRBD2 matches at 9 bases. The V segment lost 5 bases and the J segment 11 bases; nucleotides outside the gene matches: 15. Germline V lookup: CDR1 SGHNT, CDR2 YYREEE (reference sequence). The CDR3 sequence is 15 residues long. The CDR3 DNA reads TGTGCCAGCAGTTACCCGGGACTAGCCCACCGTGGGCAGTATTTT. Its translation is CASSYPGLAHRGQYF.

The rearrangement links TRBV20-1 to TRBJ2-1; unclear D gene. This CDR3 is 11 amino acids long. V shed 6 bases and J shed 7 bases, with 10 bases lying between them. CDR1 is DFQATT and CDR2 is SNEGSKA in the germline V gene (reference sequence). CDR3 sequence: CSARLRNEQFF. The CDR3 coding sequence is TGCAGTGCCCGCCTGAGGAATGAGCAGTTCTTC.

This sequence joins TRBV11-2 and TRBJ1-1; perhaps TRBD1 as D (5 bases). This CDR3 is 16 amino acids long. Trimming pared 3 bases from V and 5 bases from J, leaving 19 bases between. Germline CDR1 is SGHAT and CDR2 is FQNNGV. CDR3 coding DNA: TGTGCCAGCAGCTTCTACCGAGTCAGGGCAGGGACTGAAGCTTTCTTT. The encoded protein is CASSFYRVRAGTEAFF.

The chain carries TRBV6-6 and TRBJ2-1, with 9 bases that match TRBD1. The CDR3 loop spans 14 amino acids. CDR1 and CDR2 from the germline V gene are MNHNY and SVGAGI (reference sequence). With 2 bases clipped from V and 6 bases from J, the junction kept 2 bases outside the gene matches. CDR3 in amino acids: CASSYETGGNEQFF. Here the CDR3 DNA reads TGTGCCAGCAGTTACGAGACAGGGGGCAATGAGCAGTTCTTC.

The J gene is TRBJ1-1, the V gene TRBV7-2; D ambiguous. Between the trimmed V and J ends, which lost 1 base and 7 bases, there was a span of 10 bases. The CDR3 covers 13 residues. The germline V gene encodes CDR1 SGHTA and CDR2 FQGNSA. The CDR3 spells CASSLVSRIEAFF. CDR3 sequence (DNA): TGTGCCAGCAGCTTAGTCAGCAGGATTGAAGCTTTCTTT. The full variable domain, completed using reference TRBV7-2 and TRBJ1-1, is GAGVSQSPSNKVTEKGKDVELRCDPISGHTALYWYRQSLGQGLEFLIYFQGNSAPDKSGLPSDRFSAERTGGSVSTLTIQRTQQEDSAVYLCASSLVSRIEAFFGQGTRLTVV.

The chain uses TRBV25-1 and TRBJ2-3; 9 bases align to TRBD2. This CDR3 region has 17 residues. The germline gives CDR1 MGHDK, CDR2 SYGVNS. The junction had 6 bases not matched to a gene; V was cut back by 2 bases and J by 0 bases. CDR3 region: CASSEGLAGRSTDTQYF. DNA of the CDR3: TGTGCCAGCAGTGAAGGCCTAGCGGGGCGCAGCACAGATACGCAGTATTTT.

This chain uses TRBV7-9 with TRBJ1-1, with D possibly matching TRBD1 (5 bases). Germline loops: CDR1 SEHNR, CDR2 FQNEAQ (reference sequence). The CDR3 sequence is 16 residues long. V was pared by 1 base and J by 5 bases, with 17 bases between. The CDR3 nucleotides are TGTGCCAGCAGCTTAGAAGGCCAGGGACGGGGGACTGAAGCTTTCTTT. This translates into CASSLEGQGRGTEAFF.

This chain connects TRBV9 to TRBJ2-5; TRBD2 aligns across 10 bases. The CDR3 consists of 15 residues. V trimming: 0 bases; J trimming: 4 bases; junction bases outside the gene matches: 3. Germline CDR1 is SGDLS and CDR2 is YYNGEE. CDR3: CASSVVAGGGETQYF. DNA of the CDR3: TGTGCCAGCAGCGTAGTAGCGGGGGGCGGAGAGACCCAGTACTTC. Using reference TRBV9 and TRBJ2-5 for the parts outside the CDR3, the full variable domain is DSGVTQTPKHLITATGQRVTLRCSPRSGDLSVYWYQQSLDQGLQFLIQYYNGEERAKGNILERFSAQQFPDLHSELNLSSLELGDSALYFCASSVVAGGGETQYFGPGTRLLVL.